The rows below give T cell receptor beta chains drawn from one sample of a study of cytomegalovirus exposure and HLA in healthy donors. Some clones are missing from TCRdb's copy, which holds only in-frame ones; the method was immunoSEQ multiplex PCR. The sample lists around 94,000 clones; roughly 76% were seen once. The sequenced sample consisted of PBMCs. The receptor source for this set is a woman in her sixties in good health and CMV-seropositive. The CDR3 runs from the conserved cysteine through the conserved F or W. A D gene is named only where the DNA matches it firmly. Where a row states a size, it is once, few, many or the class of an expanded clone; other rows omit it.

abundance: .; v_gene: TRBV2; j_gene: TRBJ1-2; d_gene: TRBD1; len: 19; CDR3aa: CASSEALPATGVTYYGYTF; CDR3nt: TGTGCCAGCAGTGAAGCGCTCCCCGCTACAGGGGTGACTTACTATGGCTACACCTTC
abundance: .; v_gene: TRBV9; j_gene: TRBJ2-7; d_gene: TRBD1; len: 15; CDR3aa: CASSLTGGSIYEQYF; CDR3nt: TGTGCCAGCAGCCTAACAGGGGGCTCAATCTACGAGCAGTACTTC
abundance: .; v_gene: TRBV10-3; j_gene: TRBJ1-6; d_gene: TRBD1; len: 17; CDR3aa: CAISESTGGSYNSPLHF; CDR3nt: TGTGCCATCAGTGAATCTACAGGGGGCTCCTATAATTCACCCCTCCACTTT
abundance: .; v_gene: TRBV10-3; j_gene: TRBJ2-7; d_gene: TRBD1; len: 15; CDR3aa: CAISLQGGGINEQYF; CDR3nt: TGTGCCATCAGCCTACAGGGGGGCGGGATAAACGAGCAGTACTTC
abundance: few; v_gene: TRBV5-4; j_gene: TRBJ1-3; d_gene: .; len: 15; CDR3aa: CASSSGPNSGNTIYF; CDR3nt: TGTGCCAGCAGCTCAGGCCCTAACTCTGGAAACACCATATATTTT
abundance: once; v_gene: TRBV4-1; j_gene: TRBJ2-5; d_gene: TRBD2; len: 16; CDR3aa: CASSHLLAGEKETQYF; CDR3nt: TGCGCCAGCAGCCATCTACTAGCGGGAGAGAAAGAGACCCAGTACTTC
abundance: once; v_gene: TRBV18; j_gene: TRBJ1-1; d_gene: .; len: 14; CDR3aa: CASSFQPRDTEAFF; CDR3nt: TGTGCCAGCTCGTTTCAGCCCCGGGACACTGAAGCTTTCTTT
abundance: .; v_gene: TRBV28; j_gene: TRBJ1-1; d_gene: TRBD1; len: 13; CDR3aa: CASRKDRISEAFF; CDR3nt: TGTGCCAGCAGAAAGGACAGGATCTCTGAAGCTTTCTTT
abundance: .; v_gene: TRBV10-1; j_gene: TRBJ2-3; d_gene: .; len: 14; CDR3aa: CASSESRRGGTQYF; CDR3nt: TGCGCCAGCAGTGAGTCCAGGCGGGGCGGTACGCAGTATTTT
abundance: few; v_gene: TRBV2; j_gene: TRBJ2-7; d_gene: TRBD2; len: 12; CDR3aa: CLSSGDLYEQYF; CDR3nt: TGCCTCTCAAGCGGGGACCTCTACGAGCAGTACTTC
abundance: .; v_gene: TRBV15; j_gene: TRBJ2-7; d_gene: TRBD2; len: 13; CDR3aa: CATSTAGGYEQYF; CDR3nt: TGTGCCACCAGCACAGCGGGAGGCTACGAGCAGTACTTC
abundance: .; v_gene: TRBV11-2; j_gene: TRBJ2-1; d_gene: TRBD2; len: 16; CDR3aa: CASSLRKTSGNNEQFF; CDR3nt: TGTGCCAGCAGCTTAAGGAAGACTAGCGGGAACAATGAGCAGTTCTTC
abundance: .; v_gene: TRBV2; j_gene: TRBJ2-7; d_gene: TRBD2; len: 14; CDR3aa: CASVTSGARYEQYF; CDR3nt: TGTGCCAGCGTAACTAGCGGGGCCCGCTACGAGCAGTACTTC
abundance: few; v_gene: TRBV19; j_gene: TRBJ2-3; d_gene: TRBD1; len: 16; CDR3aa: CASLARGQGKADTQYF; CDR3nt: TGTGCCTCCCTTGCTCGGGGACAGGGGAAGGCAGATACGCAGTATTTT
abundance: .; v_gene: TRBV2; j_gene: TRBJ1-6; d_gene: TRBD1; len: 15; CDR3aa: CASSTQGAGNSPLHF; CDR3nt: TGTGCCAGCAGTACACAGGGGGCTGGTAATTCACCCCTCCACTTT
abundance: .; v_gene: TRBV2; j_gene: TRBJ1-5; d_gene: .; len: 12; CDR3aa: CASSPQGQPQHF; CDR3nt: TGTGCCAGCAGCCCACAGGGACAGCCCCAGCATTTT
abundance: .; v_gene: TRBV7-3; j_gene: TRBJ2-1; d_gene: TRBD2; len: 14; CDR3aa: CASSAGLAGVEQFF; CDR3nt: TGTGCCAGCAGCGCGGGACTAGCGGGAGTTGAGCAGTTCTTC
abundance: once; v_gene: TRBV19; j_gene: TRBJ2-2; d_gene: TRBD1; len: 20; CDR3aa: CASQKGGQAYYPPNTGELFF; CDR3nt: TGTGCCAGTCAAAAAGGGGGACAGGCCTATTATCCCCCGAACACCGGGGAGCTGTTTTTT
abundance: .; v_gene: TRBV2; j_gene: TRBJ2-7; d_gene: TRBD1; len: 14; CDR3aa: CASTTQGPGYEQYF; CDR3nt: TGTGCCAGCACCACACAGGGGCCCGGCTACGAGCAGTACTTC
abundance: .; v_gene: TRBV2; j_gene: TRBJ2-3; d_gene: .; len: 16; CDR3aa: CASRPRELEPTDTQYF; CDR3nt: TGTGCCAGCAGACCTCGGGAGCTTGAGCCCACAGATACGCAGTATTTT
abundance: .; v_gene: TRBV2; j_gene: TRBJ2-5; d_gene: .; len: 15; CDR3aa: CASRGSGALRETQYF; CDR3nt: TGTGCCAGCAGGGGTAGCGGAGCTTTGCGTGAGACCCAGTACTTC
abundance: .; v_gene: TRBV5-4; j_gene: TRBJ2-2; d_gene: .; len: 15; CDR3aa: CASSSRGTEAGELLF; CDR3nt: TGTGCCAGCAGCTCCCGGGGGACAGAGGCCGGGGAGCTGCTTTTT
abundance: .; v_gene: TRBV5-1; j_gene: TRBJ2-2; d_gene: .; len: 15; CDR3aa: CASSLSLAGDGELFF; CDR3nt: TGCGCCAGCAGCTTGAGTTTGGCAGGCGACGGGGAGCTGTTTTTT
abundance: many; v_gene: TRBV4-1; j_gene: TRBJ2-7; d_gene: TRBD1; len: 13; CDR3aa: CASSLQGDNEQYF; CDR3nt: TGCGCCAGCAGCCTTCAGGGGGACAACGAGCAGTACTTC
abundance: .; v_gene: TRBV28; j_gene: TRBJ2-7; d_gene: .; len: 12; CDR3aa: CASLGSSYEQYF; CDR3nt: TGTGCCAGCCTCGGGAGCTCCTACGAGCAGTACTTC
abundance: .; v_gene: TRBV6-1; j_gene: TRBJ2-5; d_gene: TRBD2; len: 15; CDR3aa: CASRTSGRSVETQYF; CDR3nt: TGTGCCAGCAGAACTAGCGGGAGGTCTGTAGAGACCCAGTACTTC
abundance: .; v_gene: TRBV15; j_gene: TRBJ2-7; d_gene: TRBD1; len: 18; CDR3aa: CATSGGRQGQRISYEQYF; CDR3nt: TGTGCCACCAGCGGGGGACGCCAGGGACAGCGGATCTCCTACGAGCAGTACTTC
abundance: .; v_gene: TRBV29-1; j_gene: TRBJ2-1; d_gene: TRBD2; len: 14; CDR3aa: CSAGNGGSYNEQFF; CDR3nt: TGCAGCGCCGGAAACGGGGGGTCCTACAATGAGCAGTTCTTC
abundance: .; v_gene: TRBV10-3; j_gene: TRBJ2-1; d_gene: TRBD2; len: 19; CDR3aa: CAISKRISSGGSSYNEQFF; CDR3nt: TGTGCCATCAGCAAAAGAATTTCTAGCGGAGGGAGCTCCTACAATGAGCAGTTCTTC
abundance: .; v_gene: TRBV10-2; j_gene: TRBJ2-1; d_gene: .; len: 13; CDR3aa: CASSVDNWNEQFF; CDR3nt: TGCGCCAGCAGTGTAGATAATTGGAATGAGCAGTTCTTC
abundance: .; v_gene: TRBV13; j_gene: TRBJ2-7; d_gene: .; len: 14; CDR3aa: CASSTRQGGHEQYF; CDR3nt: TGTGCCAGCAGCACCCGACAGGGAGGCCACGAGCAGTACTTC
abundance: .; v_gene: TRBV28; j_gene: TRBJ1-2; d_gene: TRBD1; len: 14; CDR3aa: CASSPRQGATGYTF; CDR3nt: TGTGCCAGCAGCCCACGACAGGGGGCCACGGGCTACACCTTC
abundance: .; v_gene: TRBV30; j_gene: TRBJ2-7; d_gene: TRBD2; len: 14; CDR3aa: CAWSKGSGSIEQYF; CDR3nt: TGTGCCTGGAGCAAGGGAAGCGGGAGTATCGAGCAGTACTTC
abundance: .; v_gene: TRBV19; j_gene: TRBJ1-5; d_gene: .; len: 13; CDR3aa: CASIPGGNQPQHF; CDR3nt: TGTGCCAGTATTCCCGGGGGGAATCAGCCCCAGCATTTT
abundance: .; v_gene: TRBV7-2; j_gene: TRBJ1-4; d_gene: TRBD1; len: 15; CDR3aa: CASSPRQGASEKLFF; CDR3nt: TGTGCCAGCAGCCCGAGACAGGGGGCAAGTGAAAAACTGTTTTTT
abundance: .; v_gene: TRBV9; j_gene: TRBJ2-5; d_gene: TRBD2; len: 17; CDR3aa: CASSPRGGGRFGETQYF; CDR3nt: TGTGCCAGCAGCCCCCGGGGTGGCGGGAGATTTGGAGAGACCCAGTACTTC
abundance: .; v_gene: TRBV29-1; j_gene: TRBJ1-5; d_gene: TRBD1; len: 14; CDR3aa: CSVWTGGENQPQHF; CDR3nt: TGCAGCGTTTGGACAGGGGGAGAGAATCAGCCCCAGCATTTT
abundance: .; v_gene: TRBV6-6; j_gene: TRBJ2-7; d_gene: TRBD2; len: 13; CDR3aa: CAAQLAGSYEQYF; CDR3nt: TGTGCCGCCCAACTAGCGGGGTCCTACGAGCAGTACTTC
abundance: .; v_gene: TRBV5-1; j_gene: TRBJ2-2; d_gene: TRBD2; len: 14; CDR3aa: CASSRDYGIGELFF; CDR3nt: TGCGCCAGCAGTCGGGACTATGGGATCGGGGAGCTGTTTTTT
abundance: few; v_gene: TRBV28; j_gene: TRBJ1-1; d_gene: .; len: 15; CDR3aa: CASSMVSRRTTEAFF; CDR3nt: TGTGCCAGCAGTATGGTGAGTCGTCGAACCACTGAAGCTTTCTTT
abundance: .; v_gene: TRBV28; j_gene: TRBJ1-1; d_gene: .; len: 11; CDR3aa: CASTGNTEAFF; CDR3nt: TGTGCCAGCACCGGGAACACTGAAGCTTTCTTT
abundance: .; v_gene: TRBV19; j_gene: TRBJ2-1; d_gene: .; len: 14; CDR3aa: CASSIGMEFHEQFF; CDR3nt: TGTGCCAGTAGTATAGGGATGGAGTTCCATGAGCAGTTCTTC
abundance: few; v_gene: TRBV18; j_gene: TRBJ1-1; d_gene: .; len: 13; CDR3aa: CASSLDGGTEAFF; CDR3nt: TGTGCCAGCTCCCTCGACGGCGGCACTGAAGCTTTCTTT
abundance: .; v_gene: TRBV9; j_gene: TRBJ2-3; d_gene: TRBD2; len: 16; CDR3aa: CASSVDSGRSADTQYF; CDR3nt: TGTGCCAGCAGCGTCGATAGCGGGAGATCGGCAGATACGCAGTATTTT
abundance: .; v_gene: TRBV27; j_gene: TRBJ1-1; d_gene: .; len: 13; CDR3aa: CASSFRQGTEAFF; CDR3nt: TGTGCCAGCAGTTTTAGGCAGGGGACTGAAGCTTTCTTT
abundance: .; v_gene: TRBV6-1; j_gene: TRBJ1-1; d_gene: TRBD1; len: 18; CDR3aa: CASSEMIGRGGLNTEAFF; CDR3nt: TGTGCCAGCAGTGAAATGATAGGGCGAGGGGGCCTGAACACTGAAGCTTTCTTT
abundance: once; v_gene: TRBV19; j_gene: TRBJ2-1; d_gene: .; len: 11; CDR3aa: CASSKTGLQFF; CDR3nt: TGTGCCAGTAGCAAAACCGGGTTGCAGTTCTTC
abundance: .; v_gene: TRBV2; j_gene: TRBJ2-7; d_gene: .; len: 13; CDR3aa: CASSVTGDYEQYF; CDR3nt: TGTGCCAGCAGTGTAACGGGAGACTACGAGCAGTACTTC